Detailed here is one TCR beta chain. Its matching antigen is unknown. Germline V gene data show CDR1 as SEHNR and CDR2 as FQNEAQ (reference sequence). The CDR3 has 13 residues. The V end lost 5 bases, the J end lost 3 bases, and 11 bases lay between the germline ends. Each sample yielded at least 7 million isolated PBMCs. Alongside a J-beta primer mix, a sample-barcoded 5' primer served in a second PCR lasting about 6 to 12 cycles. Each cDNA was tagged by a template-switch adaptor containing 12 random nucleotides. MiXCR, applied by TCRdb to the 5' RACE reads, yields one record per CDR3 protein. This sample has approximately 1.5 million distinct CDR3 sequences, with around 35% found just once. These data are taken from a study of blood T cells in healthy people across ages. Overall study results and limits: The fall in TCR beta diversity per million T cells was roughly linear with age. Diversity was estimated from one million T cells, and these estimates were considered underestimates.

The origin of this receptor is a woman between 25 and 40 years old in good health. The chain is built from TRBV7-9 and TRBJ2-7, with no clear D. Sequencing was performed on blood. The CDR3 DNA follows: TGTGCCAGCAGCATAGTTGTTGACTACGAGCAGTACTTC. This translates into CASSIVVDYEQYF. Drawing the rest from reference TRBV7-9 and TRBJ2-7, the complete variable domain is DTGVSQNPRHKITKRGQNVTFRCDPISEHNRLYWYRQTLGQGPEFLTYFQNEAQLEKSRLLSDRFSAERPKGSFSTLEIQRTEQGDSAMYLCASSIVVDYEQYFGPGTRLTVT.